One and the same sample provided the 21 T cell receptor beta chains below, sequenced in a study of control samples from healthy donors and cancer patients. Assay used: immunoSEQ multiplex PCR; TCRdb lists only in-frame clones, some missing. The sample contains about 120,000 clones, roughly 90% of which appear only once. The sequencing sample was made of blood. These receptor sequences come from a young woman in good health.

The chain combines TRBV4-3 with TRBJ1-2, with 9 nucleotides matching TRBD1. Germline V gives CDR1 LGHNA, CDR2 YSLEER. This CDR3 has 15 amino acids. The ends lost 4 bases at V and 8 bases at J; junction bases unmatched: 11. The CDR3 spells CASSPAYRGLWGYTF. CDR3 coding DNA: TGCGCCAGCAGCCCGGCCTACAGGGGGCTTTGGGGCTACACCTTC.

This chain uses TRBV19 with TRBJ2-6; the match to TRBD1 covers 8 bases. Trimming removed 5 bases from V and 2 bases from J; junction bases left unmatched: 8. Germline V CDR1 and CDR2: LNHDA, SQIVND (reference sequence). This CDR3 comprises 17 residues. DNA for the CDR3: TGTGCCAGTAGTCTAAGGACAGGGCGAGCTGGGGCCAACGTCCTGACTTTC. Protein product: CASSLRTGRAGANVLTF.

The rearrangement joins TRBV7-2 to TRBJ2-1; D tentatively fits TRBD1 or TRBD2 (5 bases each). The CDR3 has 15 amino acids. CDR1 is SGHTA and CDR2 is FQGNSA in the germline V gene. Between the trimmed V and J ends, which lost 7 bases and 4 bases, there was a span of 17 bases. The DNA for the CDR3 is TGTGCCAGCATCCAAGGGACGGTGGGATACAATGAGCAGTTCTTC. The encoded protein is CASIQGTVGYNEQFF.

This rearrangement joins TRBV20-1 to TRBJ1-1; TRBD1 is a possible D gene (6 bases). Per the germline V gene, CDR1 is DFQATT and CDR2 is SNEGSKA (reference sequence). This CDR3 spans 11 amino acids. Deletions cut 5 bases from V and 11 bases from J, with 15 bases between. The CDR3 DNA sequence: TGCAGTGCTTACATTGGGGGGCGTGCTTTCTTT. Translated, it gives CSAYIGGRAFF.

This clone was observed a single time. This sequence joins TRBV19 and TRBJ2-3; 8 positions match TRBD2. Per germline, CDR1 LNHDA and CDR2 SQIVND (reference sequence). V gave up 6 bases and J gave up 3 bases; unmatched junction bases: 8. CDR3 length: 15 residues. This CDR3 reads CASSPTGGWTDTQYF. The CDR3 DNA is TGTGCCAGTAGCCCCACGGGGGGGTGGACAGATACGCAGTATTTT.

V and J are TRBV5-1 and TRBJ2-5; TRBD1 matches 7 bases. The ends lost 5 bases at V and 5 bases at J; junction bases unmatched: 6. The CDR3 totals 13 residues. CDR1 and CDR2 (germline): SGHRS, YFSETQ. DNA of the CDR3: TGCGCCAGCAGGGTAGGGGGCGCGGAGACCCAGTACTTC. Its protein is CASRVGGAETQYF.

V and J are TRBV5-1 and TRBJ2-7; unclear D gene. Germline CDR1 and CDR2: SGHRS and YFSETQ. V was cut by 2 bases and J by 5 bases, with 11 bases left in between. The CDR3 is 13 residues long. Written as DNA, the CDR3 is TGCGCCAGCAGCTTCGCCCTTTTGGACGAGCAGTACTTC. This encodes CASSFALLDEQYF.

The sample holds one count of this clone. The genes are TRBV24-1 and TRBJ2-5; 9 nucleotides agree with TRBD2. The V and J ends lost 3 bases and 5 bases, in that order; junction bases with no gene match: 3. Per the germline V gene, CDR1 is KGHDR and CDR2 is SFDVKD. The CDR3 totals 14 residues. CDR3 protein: CATSDPTSGETQYF. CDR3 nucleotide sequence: TGTGCCACCAGTGATCCTACTAGCGGGGAGACCCAGTACTTC.

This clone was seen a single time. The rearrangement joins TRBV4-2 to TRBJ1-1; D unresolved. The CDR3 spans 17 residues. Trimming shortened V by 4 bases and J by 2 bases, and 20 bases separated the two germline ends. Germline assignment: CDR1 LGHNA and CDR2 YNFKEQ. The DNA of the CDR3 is TGTGCCAGCAGCCCCGTTAGACTTGAGGGTCCCAACACTGAAGCTTTCTTT. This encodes CASSPVRLEGPNTEAFF.

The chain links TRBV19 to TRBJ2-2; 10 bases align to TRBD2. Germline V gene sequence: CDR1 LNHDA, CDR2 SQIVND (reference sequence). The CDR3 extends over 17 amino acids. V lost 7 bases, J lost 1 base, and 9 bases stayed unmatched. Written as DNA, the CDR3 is TGTGCCAGTAACCCCCCTAGCGGGGGAATGAACACCGGGGAGCTGTTTTTT. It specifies CASNPPSGGMNTGELFF. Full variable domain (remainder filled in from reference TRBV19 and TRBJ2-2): DGGITQSPKYLFRKEGQNVTLSCEQNLNHDAMYWYRQDPGQGLRLIYYSQIVNDFQKGDIAEGYSVSREKKESFPLTVTSAQKNPTAFYLCASNPPSGGMNTGELFFGEGSRLTVL.

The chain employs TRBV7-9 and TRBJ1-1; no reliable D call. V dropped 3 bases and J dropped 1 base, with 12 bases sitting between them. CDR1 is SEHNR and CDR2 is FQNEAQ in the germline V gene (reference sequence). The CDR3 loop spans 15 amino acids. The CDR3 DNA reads TGTGCCAGCAGCTTTATATCGCAGGCGAACACTGAAGCTTTCTTT. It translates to CASSFISQANTEAFF. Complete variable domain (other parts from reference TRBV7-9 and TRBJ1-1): DTGVSQNPRHKITKRGQNVTFRCDPISEHNRLYWYRQTLGQGPEFLTYFQNEAQLEKSRLLSDRFSAERPKGSFSTLEIQRTEQGDSAMYLCASSFISQANTEAFFGQGTRLTVV.

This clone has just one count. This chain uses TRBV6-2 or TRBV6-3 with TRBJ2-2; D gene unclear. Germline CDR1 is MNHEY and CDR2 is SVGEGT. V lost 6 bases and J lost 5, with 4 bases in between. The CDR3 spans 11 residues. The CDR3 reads CASSETGELFF. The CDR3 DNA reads TGTGCCAGCAGCGAAACCGGGGAGCTGTTTTTT.

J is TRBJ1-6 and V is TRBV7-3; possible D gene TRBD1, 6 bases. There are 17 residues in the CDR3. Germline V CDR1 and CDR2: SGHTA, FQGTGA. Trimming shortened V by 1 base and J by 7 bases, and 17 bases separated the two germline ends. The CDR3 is CASSLKPQGLGNSPLHF. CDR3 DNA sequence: TGTGCCAGCAGCTTAAAACCTCAGGGGCTAGGGAATTCACCCCTCCACTTT.

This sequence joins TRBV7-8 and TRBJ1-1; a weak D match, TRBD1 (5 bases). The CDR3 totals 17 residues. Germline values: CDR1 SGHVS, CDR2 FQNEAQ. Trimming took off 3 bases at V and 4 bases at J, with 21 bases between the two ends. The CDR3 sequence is CASSFKGLDLALTEAFF. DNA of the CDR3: TGTGCCAGCAGCTTTAAGGGGTTAGACTTGGCCCTCACTGAAGCTTTCTTT.

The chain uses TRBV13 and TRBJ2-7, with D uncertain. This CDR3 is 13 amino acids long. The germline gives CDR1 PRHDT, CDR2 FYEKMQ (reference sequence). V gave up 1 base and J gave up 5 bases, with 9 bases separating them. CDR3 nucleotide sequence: TGTGCCAGCAGCTTAGACATCATCCACGAGCAGTACTTC. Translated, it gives CASSLDIIHEQYF. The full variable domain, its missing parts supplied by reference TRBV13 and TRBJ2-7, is AAGVIQSPRHLIKEKRETATLKCYPIPRHDTVYWYQQGPGQDPQFLISFYEKMQSDKGSIPDRFSAQQFSDYHSELNMSSLELGDSALYFCASSLDIIHEQYFGPGTRLTVT.

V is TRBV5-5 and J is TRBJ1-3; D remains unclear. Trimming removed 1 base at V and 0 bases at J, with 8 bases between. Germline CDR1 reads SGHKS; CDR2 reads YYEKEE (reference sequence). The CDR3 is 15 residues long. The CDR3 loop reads CASSLFGGSGNTIYF. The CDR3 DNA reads TGTGCCAGCAGCTTGTTTGGTGGCTCTGGAAACACCATATATTTT.

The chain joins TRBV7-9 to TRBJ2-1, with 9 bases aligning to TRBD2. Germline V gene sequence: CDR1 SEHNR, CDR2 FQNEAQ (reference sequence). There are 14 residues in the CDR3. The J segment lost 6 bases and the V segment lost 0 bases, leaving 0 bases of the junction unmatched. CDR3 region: CASSLAAGGNEQFF. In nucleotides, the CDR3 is TGTGCCAGCAGCTTAGCAGCGGGAGGCAATGAGCAGTTCTTC.

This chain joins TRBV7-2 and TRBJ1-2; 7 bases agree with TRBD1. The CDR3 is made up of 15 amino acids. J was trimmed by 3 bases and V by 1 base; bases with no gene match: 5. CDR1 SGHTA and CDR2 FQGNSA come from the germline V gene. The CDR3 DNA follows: TGTGCCAGCAGCTTAGGGTCCGACAGGGACTATGGCTACACCTTC. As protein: CASSLGSDRDYGYTF.

As DNA, the CDR3 is TGTGCCAGCATCCAAAACACTGAAGCTTTCTTT. Translating gives CASIQNTEAFF. The rearrangement uses TRBV7-2 and TRBJ1-1; D is undetermined. The CDR3 extends over 11 amino acids. Per germline, CDR1 SGHTA and CDR2 FQGNSA. Deletions cut 7 bases from V and 2 bases from J, with 5 bases between.

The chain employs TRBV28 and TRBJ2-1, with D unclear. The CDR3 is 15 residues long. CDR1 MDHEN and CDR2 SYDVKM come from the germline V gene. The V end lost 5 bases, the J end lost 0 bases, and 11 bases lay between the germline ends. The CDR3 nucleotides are TGTGCCAGCAGTCTGGATTCGAACTCCTACAATGAGCAGTTCTTC. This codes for CASSLDSNSYNEQFF.

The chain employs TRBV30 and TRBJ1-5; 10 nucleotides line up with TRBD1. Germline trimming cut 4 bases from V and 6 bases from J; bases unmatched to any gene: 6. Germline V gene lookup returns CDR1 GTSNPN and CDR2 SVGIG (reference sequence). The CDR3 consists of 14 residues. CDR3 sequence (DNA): TGTGCCTGGAATCGCGGGACAGGGGCTCAGCCCCAGCATTTT. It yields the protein CAWNRGTGAQPQHF.